Presented here are 9 T cell receptor beta chains from one specimen sequenced in a study of identical twins. TCRdb redid the calling of the 5' RACE reads with MiXCR, one entry per CDR3 protein. The sample records some 590,000 distinct CDR3 sequences, more than 9% being singletons. These data are also associated with another study on yellow fever vaccine responses in identical twins.

The sample was PBMCs. Every receptor here comes from a woman younger than 35 in good health.

This clonotype was observed at least ten times. CDR3 coding DNA: TGTGCCACCAGCGCCACACTAGCGGGAGGAAACGAGCAGTACTTC. It encodes CATSATLAGGNEQYF. The genes are TRBV15 and TRBJ2-7, with 12 positions matching TRBD2. The V gene end was trimmed by 5 bases and the J gene end by 5 bases; junction bases not matched to a gene: 7. Germline CDR1 LNHNV, CDR2 YYDKDF (reference sequence). The CDR3 length is 15 residues. Based on the CDR3 plus reference TRBV15 and TRBJ2-7, the full variable domain is DAMVIQNPRYQVTQFGKPVTLSCSQTLNHNVMYWYQQKSSQAPKLLFHYYDKDFNNEADTPDNFQSRRPNTSFCFLDIRSPGLGDTAMYLCATSATLAGGNEQYFGPGTRLTVT.

This clonotype was seen only a few times. The rearrangement links TRBV5-5 to TRBJ1-5; 9 bases are shared with TRBD1. Germline CDR1 reads SGHKS; CDR2 reads YYEKEE (reference sequence). Trimming removed 3 bases from V and 3 bases from J; junction bases left unmatched: 4. The length of the CDR3 is 15 residues. This chain's CDR3 is CASSYRDRDNQPQHF. The DNA for the CDR3 is TGTGCCAGCAGCTACCGGGACAGGGACAATCAGCCCCAGCATTTT.

This clonotype occurred many times. The chain couples TRBV12-3 or TRBV12-4 to TRBJ1-5; TRBD1 matches at 7 bases. This CDR3 is built from 15 residues. The J segment lost 2 bases and the V segment lost 6 bases, leaving 7 bases of the junction unmatched. CDR3 amino acids: CASSKTGNGNQPQHF. CDR3 coding DNA: TGTGCCAGCAGCAAGACAGGGAATGGCAATCAGCCCCAGCATTTT.

The CDR3 DNA sequence: TGTGCCACGACGGAGGGTCTGTCTGCTAGCACAGATACGCAGTATTTT. Protein: CATTEGLSASTDTQYF. The rearrangement links TRBV10-3 to TRBJ2-3, with D tentatively TRBD2 (6 bases). The V and J ends lost 10 bases and 0 bases respectively, with 20 bases between them. CDR1 is ENHRY, CDR2 SYGVKD, per germline. CDR3 size: 16 residues.

The table lists this clonotype with many counts. J is TRBJ2-1 and V is TRBV9; 10 nucleotides align to TRBD2. J lost 2 bases, V lost 0 bases, and 2 bases had no gene match. Germline values: CDR1 SGDLS, CDR2 YYNGEE. The CDR3 is 16 amino acids. The CDR3 sequence is CASSVEAGGAYNEQFF. In nucleotides, the CDR3 is TGTGCCAGCAGCGTAGAAGCGGGGGGGGCCTACAATGAGCAGTTCTTC.

As for this clonotype: At one boundary the junction diverges from the germline segment, which might be a read error. The chain carries TRBV12-3 or TRBV12-4 and TRBJ2-1, with 8 bases identical to TRBD1. CDR3 length equals 17 residues. Written as DNA, the CDR3 is TGTGCCATCAGTATAGACGGACAGGGTAGCTCCTACAATGAGCAGTTCTTC. This encodes CAISIDGQGSSYNEQFF.

V gene TRBV5-1 combines with J gene TRBJ1-1; 10 positions agree with TRBD1. Germline loops: CDR1 SGHRS, CDR2 YFSETQ. J gave up 0 bases and V 5 bases, and 13 bases lay outside the gene matches. The CDR3 extends over 18 amino acids. The CDR3 sequence: CASSSGQGVERMNTEAFF. For the CDR3, the DNA is TGCGCCAGCAGTTCAGGACAGGGGGTAGAAAGAATGAACACTGAAGCTTTCTTT.

This clonotype was seen a handful of times. Here the CDR3 reads CSARPVLWEQFF. The CDR3 nucleotides read TGCAGTGCTAGACCTGTACTATGGGAGCAGTTCTTC. The chain has TRBV20-1 and TRBJ2-1; D gene unclear. Germline-derived CDR1 and CDR2 are DFQATT and SNEGSKA (reference sequence). Trimming took off 2 bases at V and 10 bases at J, with 12 bases between the two ends. The CDR3 loop spans 12 amino acids.

The CDR3 nucleotides are TGTGCCAGCAGCCCTGAGGCGTATAGCAATCAGCCCCAGCATTTT. As protein: CASSPEAYSNQPQHF. The chain couples TRBV2 to TRBJ1-5; no clear D. The V gene lost 6 bases and the J gene lost 0 bases, with 12 bases spanning the gap. Per germline, CDR1 SNHLY and CDR2 FYNNEI. CDR3 length: 15 residues. Supplemented by reference TRBV2 and TRBJ1-5, the full variable domain reads EPEVTQTPSHQVTQMGQEVILRCVPISNHLYFYWYRQILGQKVEFLVSFYNNEISEKSEIFDDQFSVERPDGSNFTLKIRSTKLEDSAMYFCASSPEAYSNQPQHFGDGTRLSIL.